This T cell receptor beta chain came from a study of blood T cell repertoires in COVID-19. Sequencing used immunoSEQ multiplex PCR; TCRdb keeps in-frame clones, though not all of them. The sample consists of about 320,000 clones, about 82% of them appearing once. This CDR3 is 16 amino acids long. The V and J ends lost 2 bases and 1 base, in that order; junction bases with no gene match: 7. Germline CDR1 SGHTA, CDR2 FQGNSA. Sequenced sample: peripheral blood. The chain has TRBV7-2 and TRBJ2-7, with 8 bases lining up with TRBD1. This sequence was found in a human donor in a cohort sampled during active COVID-19. CDR3 DNA sequence: TGTGCCAGCAGCTTATACCGGGACAGGATATCCTACGAGCAGTACTTC. It is translated as CASSLYRDRISYEQYF.